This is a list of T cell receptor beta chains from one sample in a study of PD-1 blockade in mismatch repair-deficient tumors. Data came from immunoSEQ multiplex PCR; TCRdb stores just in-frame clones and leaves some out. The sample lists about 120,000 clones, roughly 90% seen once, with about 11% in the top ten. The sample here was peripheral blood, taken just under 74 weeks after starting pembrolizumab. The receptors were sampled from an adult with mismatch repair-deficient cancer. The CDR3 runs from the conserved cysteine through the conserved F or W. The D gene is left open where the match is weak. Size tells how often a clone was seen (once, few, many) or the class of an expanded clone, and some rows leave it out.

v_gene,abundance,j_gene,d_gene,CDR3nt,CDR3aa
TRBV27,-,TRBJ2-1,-,TGTGCCAGCAGTCTGAGTGTTTCCTACAATGAGCAGTTCTTC,CASSLSVSYNEQFF
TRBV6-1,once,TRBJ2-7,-,TGTGCCAGCAGTGTTTGGCGGGAAGCCTACGAGCAGTACTTC,CASSVWREAYEQYF
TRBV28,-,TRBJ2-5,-,TGTGCCACCTCCCCCCGGGGGCAAGAGACCCAGTACTTC,CATSPRGQETQYF
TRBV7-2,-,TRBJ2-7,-,TGTGCCAGCAGCTTATGGGCAGCCTCCTACGAGCAGTACTTC,CASSLWAASYEQYF
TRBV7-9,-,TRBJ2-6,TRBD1,TGTGCCAGCGCCAGGGGGTCCGGGGCCAACGTCCTGACTTTC,CASARGSGANVLTF
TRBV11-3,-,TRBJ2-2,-,TGTGCCAGCAGCTTAGATTCCAGAATGGGGACCGGGGAGCTGTTTTTT,CASSLDSRMGTGELFF
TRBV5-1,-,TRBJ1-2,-,TGCGCCAGCAGCTTGACCCCCGCAGCGAAAGCTAACTATGGCTACACCTTC,CASSLTPAAKANYGYTF
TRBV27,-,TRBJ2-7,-,TGTGCCAGCAGCCGGACTTATTCCTACGAGCAGTACTTC,CASSRTYSYEQYF
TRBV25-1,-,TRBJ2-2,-,TGTGCCAGCAGTGAATCGTGGCGGGTGGACACCGGGGAGCTGTTTTTT,CASSESWRVDTGELFF
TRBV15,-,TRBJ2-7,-,TGTGCCACCAGCAGAGGCGGAAGCTCCTACGAGCAGTACTTC,CATSRGGSSYEQYF
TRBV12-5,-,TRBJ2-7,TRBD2,TGTGCTAGTGGTTCCTCGGGGGGGCCCTACGAGCAGTACTTC,CASGSSGGPYEQYF
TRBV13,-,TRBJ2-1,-,TGTGCCAGCAGCTCCCCGACAGGACGCTCCTACAATGAGCAGTTCTTC,CASSSPTGRSYNEQFF
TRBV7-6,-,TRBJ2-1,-,TGTGCCAGCAGCCAAACAGCCTACAATGAGCAGTTCTTC,CASSQTAYNEQFF
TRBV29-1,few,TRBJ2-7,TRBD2,TGCAGCGTCCCCGGACTAGCGGGACCCTACGAGCAGTACTTC,CSVPGLAGPYEQYF
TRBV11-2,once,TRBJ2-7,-,TGTGCCAGCAGCTTAGACCCGGGGCCCTACGAGCAGTACTTC,CASSLDPGPYEQYF
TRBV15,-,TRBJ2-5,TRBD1,TGTGCCACCAGCAAGGACAGGGGAGGAGAGACCCAGTACTTC,CATSKDRGGETQYF
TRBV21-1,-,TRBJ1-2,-,TGTGCCAGCAGCAAACTTATTTATGGCTACACCTTC,CASSKLIYGYTF
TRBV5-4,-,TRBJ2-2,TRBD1,TGTGCCAGCAGCCCGGGGACAGTCGCCGGGGAGCTGTTTTTT,CASSPGTVAGELFF